This TCR beta chain was sequenced during a study of cytomegalovirus exposure and HLA in healthy donors. Overall study findings and caveats: TCR beta chain V- and J-gene trimming was linked, in a later analysis, to a missense variant in DCLRE1C. A cluster of highly shared sequence variants was likely a sequencing artifact. It was reported that TCR beta sequences correctly inferred the HLA-A and HLA-B alleles for most subjects.

The PCR employed 60 Vbeta primers together with 13 Jbeta primers. The method was immunoSEQ multiplex PCR; TCRdb's version includes in-frame clones alone and lacks a portion of them. Among tens of thousands of clones listed, about four fifths were seen once. As for this clone: Antigen unknown.

Germline values: CDR1 ENHRY, CDR2 SYGVKD. This CDR3 has 13 residues. V was shortened by 6 bases and J by 5 bases, with 11 bases between the two germline ends. The sequence was collected from a male donor in good health and CMV-seropositive. The chain recombines TRBV10-3 with TRBJ2-1; possible D gene TRBD2, 6 bases. The material sequenced was PBMCs. The CDR3 DNA reads as TGTGCCATCAGCCTGGGCGGGAACAATGAGCAGTTCTTC. It yields the protein CAISLGGNNEQFF.